A single sample gave rise to the 15 T cell receptor beta chains below, sequenced in a study of blood T cell repertoires in COVID-19. The table came from immunoSEQ multiplex PCR; TCRdb's copy has only in-frame clones and leaves some out. The sample holds some 250,000 clones, about nine tenths seen once. The sample taken for sequencing was peripheral blood. The receptors come from a man between 60 and 75 years old who had recovered from COVID-19.

This clone was seen once. J is TRBJ2-3 and V is TRBV12-3 or TRBV12-4, with D possibly TRBD2 on 5 matching bases. V was cut by 3 bases and J by 8 bases, with 12 bases left in between. CDR3 size: 13 residues. As DNA, the CDR3 is TGTGCCAGCAGTTTTGGTAAAGGAGGTACGCAGTATTTT. As protein: CASSFGKGGTQYF.

This chain links TRBV10-3 with TRBJ2-5, with D hard to call. Germline CDR1 reads ENHRY; CDR2 reads SYGVKD. This CDR3 spans 14 amino acids. Trimming shortened V by 0 bases and J by 1 base, and 6 bases separated the two germline ends. The DNA for the CDR3 is TGTGCCATCAGTGAGTCTCACATCCAAGAGACCCAGTACTTC. Translating gives CAISESHIQETQYF.

The rearrangement joins TRBV6-5 to TRBJ2-7; D is perhaps TRBD1 (7 bases). The CDR3 consists of 12 residues. Germline values: CDR1 MNHEY, CDR2 SVGAGI. Trimming shortened V by 6 bases and J by 7 bases, and 13 bases separated the two germline ends. CDR3 amino acids: CASSETGREQYF. The CDR3 region has the DNA TGTGCCAGCAGCGAGACAGGGAGGGAGCAGTACTTC.

This clone was counted a few times. The rearrangement uses TRBV9 and TRBJ2-2; possible D gene TRBD1, 5 bases. CDR1 is SGDLS, CDR2 YYNGEE, per germline. This CDR3 contains 18 residues. Deletions cut 4 bases from V and 1 base from J, with 20 bases between. CDR3 protein: CASSPRSLGAGNTGELFF. The CDR3 DNA is TGTGCCAGCAGCCCCCGGTCATTAGGGGCAGGGAACACCGGGGAGCTGTTTTTT.

This rearrangement joins TRBV30 to TRBJ1-1; D gene ambiguous. Germline CDR1 and CDR2: GTSNPN and SVGIG (reference sequence). This CDR3 comprises 13 residues. The V end lost 0 bases, the J end lost 7 bases, and 12 bases lay between the germline ends. CDR3 loop: CAWSVRTHGEAFF. CDR3 in DNA: TGTGCCTGGAGTGTGCGGACTCACGGTGAAGCTTTCTTT.

This chain links TRBV3-1 (or the pseudogene TRBV3-2) with TRBJ1-5, with a possible D match to TRBD1 (5 bases). This CDR3 has 14 residues. Germline values: CDR1 LGHDT, CDR2 YNNKEL (reference sequence). With 1 base removed from V and 6 bases from J, the gap between germline ends came to 10 bases. DNA of the CDR3: TGTGCCAGCAGCCAAGGAAATAGGGGTCAGCCCCAGCATTTT. It is translated as CASSQGNRGQPQHF.

The chain combines TRBV5-1 with TRBJ2-4; possibly TRBD1 for D (5 bases). The V gene lost 0 bases and the J gene lost 8 bases, with 12 bases spanning the gap. Germline CDR1 and CDR2: SGHRS and YFSETQ. This CDR3 has 14 residues. The CDR3 here is CASSLVEEGDIQYF. CDR3 nucleotides: TGCGCCAGCAGCTTGGTTGAAGAAGGGGACATTCAGTACTTC.

The CDR3 coding sequence is TGCAGCGTTAAAGGGCAGGTCCTCGGCCAGCAGTACTTC. This translates into CSVKGQVLGQQYF. The chain has TRBV29-1 and TRBJ2-7; D not certain. This CDR3 comprises 13 residues. The ends were cut back, 5 bases at V and 8 bases at J, with 19 bases in the middle. Germline assignment: CDR1 SQVTM and CDR2 ANQGSEA.

V usage is TRBV7-9 and J usage is TRBJ1-6, with D maybe TRBD1 (5 bases). From germline, CDR1 is SEHNR and CDR2 FQNEAQ (reference sequence). Trimming took 3 bases from V and 8 from J, leaving 14 bases between them. The CDR3 length is 15 residues. CDR3 nucleotides: TGTGCCAGCAGCTTCTCCCAGGGCTGGGATTCACCCCTCCACTTT. It translates to CASSFSQGWDSPLHF.

The J gene is TRBJ1-1, the V gene TRBV5-1; tentative D call: TRBD1 (6 bases). Trimming took 3 bases from V and 0 from J, leaving 12 bases between them. The CDR3 runs to 15 residues. The germline V gene has CDR1 SGHRS and CDR2 YFSETQ. The CDR3 reads CASSWGTGLNTEAFF. The CDR3 nucleotides are TGCGCCAGCAGCTGGGGAACAGGGTTGAACACTGAAGCTTTCTTT.

This clone showed up just once. The V and J genes are TRBV15 and TRBJ2-1, with a weak D call TRBD1 (6 bases). This CDR3 spans 15 amino acids. V was pared by 0 bases and J by 4 bases, with 10 bases between. The germline V gene has CDR1 LNHNV and CDR2 YYDKDF (reference sequence). CDR3 in amino acids: CATSRDGDKYNEQFF. DNA for the CDR3: TGTGCCACCAGCAGAGATGGGGACAAGTACAATGAGCAGTTCTTC.

The rearrangement uses TRBV11-2 and TRBJ2-3; 8 bases fit TRBD2. The CDR3 has 12 amino acids. The ends lost 5 bases at V and 10 bases at J; junction bases unmatched: 5. Germline V gene sequence: CDR1 SGHAT, CDR2 FQNNGV. CDR3 nucleotides: TGTGCCAGCAGCACCGGGGGGGCCGCGCAGTATTTT. Translating gives CASSTGGAAQYF. Full variable domain (missing parts from reference TRBV11-2 and TRBJ2-3): EAGVAQSPRYKIIEKRQSVAFWCNPISGHATLYWYQQILGQGPKLLIQFQNNGVVDDSQLPKDRFSAERLKGVDSTLKIQPAKLEDSAVYLCASSTGGAAQYFGPGTRLTVL.

The chain joins TRBV30 to TRBJ1-4; tentative D call: TRBD1 (5 bases). CDR1 and CDR2 from the germline V gene are GTSNPN and SVGIG (reference sequence). The CDR3 totals 15 residues. Between the trimmed V and J ends, which lost 2 bases and 5 bases, there was a span of 15 bases. The DNA for the CDR3 is TGTGCCTGGAGTACCTTCCCGGGACTAAATGAAAAACTGTTTTTT. Translation gives CAWSTFPGLNEKLFF.

This clone came up many times. The rearrangement links TRBV9 to TRBJ1-6; 7 bases line up with TRBD1. Germline CDR1 is SGDLS and CDR2 is YYNGEE. After removal of 5 bases from V and 6 bases from J, the junction contained 5 bases not matched to a gene. The CDR3 is made up of 14 amino acids. The CDR3 coding sequence is TGTGCCAGCAGGGACACAGGGGCTAATTCACCCCTCCACTTT. This translates into CASRDTGANSPLHF.

The count of this clone is one. This chain links TRBV7-2 with TRBJ1-2, with D possibly being TRBD1 (6 bases). This CDR3 has 15 amino acids. The germline V gene encodes CDR1 SGHTA and CDR2 FQGNSA. The V end was cut by 1 base, the J end by 4 bases, with 13 bases between. CDR3 DNA: TGTGCCAGCAGCTTAGACCTAGGACAGCTCTATGGCTACACCTTC. Amino acid sequence: CASSLDLGQLYGYTF. Filled out from reference TRBV7-2 and TRBJ1-2, the complete variable domain reads GAGVSQSPSNKVTEKGKDVELRCDPISGHTALYWYRQSLGQGLEFLIYFQGNSAPDKSGLPSDRFSAERTGGSVSTLTIQRTQQEDSAVYLCASSLDLGQLYGYTFGSGTRLTVV.